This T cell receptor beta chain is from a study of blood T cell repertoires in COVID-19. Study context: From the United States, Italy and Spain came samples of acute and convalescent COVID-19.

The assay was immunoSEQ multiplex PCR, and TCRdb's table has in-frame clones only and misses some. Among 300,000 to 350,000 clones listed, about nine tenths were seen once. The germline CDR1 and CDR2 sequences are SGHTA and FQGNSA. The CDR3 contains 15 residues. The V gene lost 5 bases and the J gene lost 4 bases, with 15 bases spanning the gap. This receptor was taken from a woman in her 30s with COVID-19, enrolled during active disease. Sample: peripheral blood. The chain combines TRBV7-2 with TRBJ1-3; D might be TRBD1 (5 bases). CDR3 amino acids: CASSRPARAGNTIYF. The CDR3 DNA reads TGTGCCAGCAGCCGCCCGGCCAGGGCCGGAAACACCATATATTTT.